This TCR beta chain was observed in a study of blood T cell repertoires in COVID-19 (dated by TCRdb to the early 2020s). The study in broad terms: Samples covering the acute and convalescent phases of COVID-19 were provided by collaborators in the United States, Italy and Spain. Where available, HLA class I and class II types were obtained from metadata supplied by the sample provider rather than from assay-based typing. The samples were drawn from two sources: the first 160 participants of the ongoing ImmuneRACE study, and some 1,300 subjects contributed by 6 global collaborators. The dataset comprised deeply sampled blood TCRbeta repertoires from subjects exposed to, actively infected with, or recovered from COVID-19. The sample metadata nearly always contained a de-identified subject ID, COVID-19 status, age in years and sex. The material from the prospective study consisted of cDNA or gDNA derived from T cells, B-cell-depleted T cells, or PBMCs. The repertoires were made available in a free public database intended to serve as a resource for research on the immune response to SARS-CoV-2. Paper-wide results and their limitations: The amount of clinical and demographic metadata varied by source and participant and was provided uncurated.

As for this clone: This clone's antigen is unknown. Base qualities are not at hand, and no much larger clone is one base apart.

The immunoSEQ Assay, a bias-controlled multiplex PCR, was used to amplify TCRbeta CDR3 regions from genomic DNA. As for the original processing: Within the assay, amplification of reference gene primers was used to estimate how many nucleated cells each sample contained. To quantify the absolute abundance of each unique TCRbeta CDR3 rearrangement, sequence reads were collapsed and filtered. For each sample, productive Simpson clonality was calculated as the square root of Simpson's diversity index across productive rearrangements. TCRdb limited this immuneACCESS table to in-frame rearrangements with V and J called. A share of clones is missing; checked studies link under half to unresolved V genes, and the rest is unexplained. The D gene and trimming were derived from the DNA, and the V and J assignments and clone size from that table. The sample table records roughly 250,000 clones; around nine tenths of these occur just once. The ten largest clones capture 1.5% to 2% of the sample.

Participants in the prospective study were enrolled through a virtual design, were aged about 18 to 100 years, and lived in roughly 26 United States geographic areas. In the prospective study, cohorts were assigned on the basis of participant-reported clinical history obtained from a screening survey and a study questionnaire. For ImmuneRACE Cohort 3, a participant was defined as recovered based on two consecutive negative NP/OP PCR tests, clearance by a healthcare professional, or resolution of symptoms. In the prospective study, mobile phlebotomists collected whole blood, serum and a nasopharyngeal or oropharyngeal swab from each participant. Participants in the prospective study had the option to provide additional blood draws and questionnaires over a 2-month period. Prospective study blood samples were shipped either frozen or at room temperature before DNA extraction. Trimming removed 1 base from V and 4 bases from J, leaving 10 bases between the germline ends. The germline V gene provides CDR1 MGHRA and CDR2 YSYEKL. The CDR3 has 14 amino acids, counting the end cysteine and phenylalanine. Here the CDR3 DNA is all that survives: 42 bases in frame from base 1.

The TCR originated in a woman aged 45-60 years who had recovered from COVID-19. The sample was PBMCs or T cells enriched from blood (not recorded which). The rearrangement combines TRBV4-1 with TRBJ1-1; a confident D gene designation cannot be given. The DNA sequence is given as TGCGCCAGCAGCCAAGCTTACTCCGGCACTGAAGCTTTCTTT. This is translated as CASSQAYSGTEAFF.